This T cell receptor beta chain was documented in a study of cytomegalovirus exposure and HLA in healthy donors. Overall study findings and caveats: Analysis was carried out at a later point, and it linked a missense DCLRE1C variant to TCR beta V- and J-gene trimming. Cytomegalovirus association was assigned to more than 150 TCR beta chains.

13 Jbeta primers and 60 Vbeta primers were used for the PCR. Sequencing used immunoSEQ multiplex PCR; TCRdb keeps in-frame clones, though not all of them. Altogether roughly 110,000 clones are present, more than 75% being singletons, with the ten largest covering around 12%. This clone was observed a few times. The antigen is not known. CDR1 is SGHRS, CDR2 YFSETQ, per germline. This CDR3 contains 16 residues. V lost 0 bases and J 3 bases, leaving 12 bases between the germline ends. The sequenced sample consisted of PBMCs. The V call is TRBV5-1, the J call TRBJ2-2; perhaps TRBD1 as D (6 bases). The sequence was collected from a middle-aged woman in good health and CMV-seropositive. CDR3 protein: CASSLGSRGYTGELFF. As DNA, the CDR3 is TGCGCCAGCAGCTTGGGTAGCAGGGGTTACACCGGGGAGCTGTTTTTT.